This T cell receptor beta chain was sequenced in a study of cytomegalovirus exposure and HLA in healthy donors. Study details: Among about 179 million T cells, an earlier analysis found roughly 110 million unique TCR beta sequences.

In regard to this clone: What it binds is unknown.

Findings of the study overall: Reports described diagnosis of cytomegalovirus status by the classifier as highly specific and sensitive. One cluster of highly shared sequence variants probably arose as a sequencing artifact.

Germline CDR1 and CDR2: SGHAT and FQDESV (reference sequence). J lost 8 bases, V lost 5 bases, and 10 bases had no gene match. CDR3 size: 14 residues. The study ran its PCR with 60 Vbeta and 13 Jbeta primers. Data came from immunoSEQ multiplex PCR; TCRdb stores just in-frame clones and leaves some out. The table includes more than 150,000 clones, about 79% detected once. The J gene is TRBJ1-2, the V gene TRBV11-1; 8 bases map to TRBD1. Sequenced: PBMCs. The TCR was taken from a young man in good health and CMV-seronegative. The CDR3 here is CASSPTGAPAGYTF. CDR3 nucleotides: TGTGCCAGCAGCCCGACAGGGGCGCCCGCCGGCTACACCTTC.